This T cell receptor (beta chain) was captured by sequencing in a study of T-cell reconstitution after alpha-beta-depleted transplantation in children. This clonotype was observed a single time. Its antigen is not identified. Unique molecular identifiers featured in how the TCRbeta library was prepared. TCRdb analysed the PCR reads with MiXCR anew, one entry per CDR3 protein. The repertoire includes 610,000 or so distinct CDR3 sequences, roughly 27% of them detected once, and under 45% sits in the top ten. Findings and limits, study-wide: Some patients owed their high day-60 TCRbeta diversity to surviving recipient T cells and thymic progenitors.

The V gene's germline CDR1 is MNHEY and CDR2 SVGAGI. V dropped 0 bases and J dropped 1; count of bases not matched to a gene: 5. The CDR3 loop spans 17 amino acids. The chain recombines TRBV6-5 with TRBJ2-1; the match to TRBD1 covers 8 bases. The input for sequencing was PBMCs, taken before TCRalphabeta/CD19-depleted stem cell transplant. The clonotype originates from a boy in the first two years of life with Wiskott-Aldrich syndrome, due to receive a stem cell transplant. The CDR3 bases are TGTGCCAGCAGTTACTCGATCGGACAGGGTTCCTACAATGAGCAGTTCTTC. This sequence encodes CASSYSIGQGSYNEQFF.